This TCR beta chain was retrieved from a study of metastatic and nonmetastatic thyroid tumors. Study-level information: Malignant thyroid and benign thyroid patients provided blood and tumor or nodule tissue whose repertoires were compared.

Every patient was untreated before thyroid surgery. TCRdb used MiXCR to call clones anew from the PCR reads. In the table there are tens of thousands of clones, about an eighth of which are singletons. This clone was counted only a few times. This may be a read error: a much more frequent sequence differs by one nucleotide. Other DNA sequences in this sample translate to the same CDR3. CDR3 length: 16 amino acids. V lost 0 bases, J lost 7 bases, and 16 bases lay in between. The germline V gene encodes CDR1 LNHDA and CDR2 SQIVND (reference sequence). The J gene is TRBJ2-1, the V gene TRBV19, with D possibly being TRBD1 (5 bases). The receptor's source is a female donor with papillary thyroid cancer or a benign thyroid nodule (not recorded which). Some clones in this sample may be carry-over from other donors' samples. The specimen was tumor tissue. The CDR3 DNA is TGTGCCAGTAGTATAGATCGACAAGGGGTTACGAATGAGCAGTTCTTC. It translates to CASSIDRQGVTNEQFF.